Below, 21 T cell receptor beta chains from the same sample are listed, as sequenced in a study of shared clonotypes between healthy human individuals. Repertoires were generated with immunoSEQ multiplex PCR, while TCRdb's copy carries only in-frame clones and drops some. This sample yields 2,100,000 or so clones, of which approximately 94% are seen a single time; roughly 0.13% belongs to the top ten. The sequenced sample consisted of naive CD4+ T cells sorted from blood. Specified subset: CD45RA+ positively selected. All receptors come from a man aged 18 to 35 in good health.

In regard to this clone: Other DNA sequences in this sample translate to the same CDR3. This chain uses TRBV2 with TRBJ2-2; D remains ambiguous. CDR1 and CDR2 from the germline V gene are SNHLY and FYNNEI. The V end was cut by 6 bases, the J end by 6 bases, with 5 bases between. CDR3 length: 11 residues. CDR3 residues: CASRGAGELFF. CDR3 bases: TGTGCCAGCAGGGGCGCCGGGGAGCTGTTTTTT. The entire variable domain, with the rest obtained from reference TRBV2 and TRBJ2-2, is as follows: EPEVTQTPSHQVTQMGQEVILRCVPISNHLYFYWYRQILGQKVEFLVSFYNNEISEKSEIFDDQFSVERPDGSNFTLKIRSTKLEDSAMYFCASRGAGELFFGEGSRLTVL.

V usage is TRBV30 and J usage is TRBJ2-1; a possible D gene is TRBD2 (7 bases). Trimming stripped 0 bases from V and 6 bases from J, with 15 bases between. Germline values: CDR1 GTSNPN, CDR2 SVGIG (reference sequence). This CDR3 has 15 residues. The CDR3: CAWSVPRRGGNEQFF. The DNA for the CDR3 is TGTGCCTGGAGTGTACCGCGGAGGGGGGGCAATGAGCAGTTCTTC.

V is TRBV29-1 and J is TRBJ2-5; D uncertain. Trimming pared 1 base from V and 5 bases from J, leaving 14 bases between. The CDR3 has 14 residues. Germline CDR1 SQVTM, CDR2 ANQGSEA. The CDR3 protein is CSVEGPSQVETQYF. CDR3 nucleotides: TGCAGCGTTGAAGGACCCTCTCAGGTGGAGACCCAGTACTTC.

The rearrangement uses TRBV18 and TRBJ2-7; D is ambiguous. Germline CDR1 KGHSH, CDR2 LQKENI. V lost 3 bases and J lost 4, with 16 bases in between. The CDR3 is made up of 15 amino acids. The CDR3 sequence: CASSPWAMVGYEQYF. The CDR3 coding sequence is TGTGCCAGCTCACCGTGGGCGATGGTAGGGTACGAGCAGTACTTC.

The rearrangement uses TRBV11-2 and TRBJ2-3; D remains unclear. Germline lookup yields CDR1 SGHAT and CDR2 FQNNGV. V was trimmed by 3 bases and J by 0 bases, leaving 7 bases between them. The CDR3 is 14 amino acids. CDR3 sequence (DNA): TGTGCCAGCAGCTTTGTAACAAGCACAGATACGCAGTATTTT. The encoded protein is CASSFVTSTDTQYF. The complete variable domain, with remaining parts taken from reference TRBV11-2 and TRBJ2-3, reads EAGVAQSPRYKIIEKRQSVAFWCNPISGHATLYWYQQILGQGPKLLIQFQNNGVVDDSQLPKDRFSAERLKGVDSTLKIQPAKLEDSAVYLCASSFVTSTDTQYFGPGTRLTVL.

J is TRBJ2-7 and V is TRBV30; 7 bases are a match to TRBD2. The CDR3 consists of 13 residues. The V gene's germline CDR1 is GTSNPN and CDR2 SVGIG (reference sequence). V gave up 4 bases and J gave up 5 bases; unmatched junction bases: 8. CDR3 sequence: CAWTGGGPNEQYF. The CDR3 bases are TGTGCCTGGACTGGGGGAGGGCCAAACGAGCAGTACTTC.

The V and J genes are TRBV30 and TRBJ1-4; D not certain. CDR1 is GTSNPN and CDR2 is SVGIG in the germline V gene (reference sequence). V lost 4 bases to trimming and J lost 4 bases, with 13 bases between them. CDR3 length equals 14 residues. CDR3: CAWTQSSLNEKLFF. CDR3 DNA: TGTGCCTGGACCCAATCAAGTCTTAATGAAAAACTGTTTTTT.

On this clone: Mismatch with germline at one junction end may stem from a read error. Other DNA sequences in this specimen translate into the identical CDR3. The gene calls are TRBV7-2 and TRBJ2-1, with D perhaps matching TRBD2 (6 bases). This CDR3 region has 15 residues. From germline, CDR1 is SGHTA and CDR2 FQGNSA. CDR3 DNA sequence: TGTGCTAGCAGCTTAGGAGGCCAGGGAGGAAATGAGCAGTTCTTC. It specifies CASSLGGQGGNEQFF.

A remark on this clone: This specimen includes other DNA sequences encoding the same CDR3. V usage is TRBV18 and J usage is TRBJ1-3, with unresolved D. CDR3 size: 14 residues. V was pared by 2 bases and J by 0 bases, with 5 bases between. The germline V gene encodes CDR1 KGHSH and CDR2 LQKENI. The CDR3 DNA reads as TGTGCCAGCTCACCAGGGAACTCTGGAAACACCATATATTTT. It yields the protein CASSPGNSGNTIYF.

CDR3 amino acids: CAISLAGGQNNEQFF. The CDR3 DNA reads as TGTGCCATCAGTCTAGCGGGAGGACAAAACAATGAGCAGTTCTTC. V and J are TRBV10-3 and TRBJ2-1; TRBD2 matches at 11 bases. The CDR3 extends over 15 amino acids. The germline gives CDR1 ENHRY, CDR2 SYGVKD. The J segment lost 5 bases and the V segment lost 5 bases, leaving 5 bases of the junction unmatched.

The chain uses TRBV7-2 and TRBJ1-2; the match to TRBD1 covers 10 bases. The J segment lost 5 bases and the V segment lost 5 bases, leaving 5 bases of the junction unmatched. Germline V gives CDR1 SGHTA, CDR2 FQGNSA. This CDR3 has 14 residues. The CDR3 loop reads CASSRDRGLYGYTF. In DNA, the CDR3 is TGTGCCAGCAGCCGCGACAGGGGGCTATATGGCTACACCTTC.

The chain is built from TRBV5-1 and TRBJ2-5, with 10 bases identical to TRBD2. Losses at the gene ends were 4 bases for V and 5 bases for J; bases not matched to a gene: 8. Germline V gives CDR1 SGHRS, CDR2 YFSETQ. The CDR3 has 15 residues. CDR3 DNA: TGCGCCAGCAGCCCTATGTCTAGCGGGGGTGAGACCCAGTACTTC. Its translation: CASSPMSSGGETQYF.

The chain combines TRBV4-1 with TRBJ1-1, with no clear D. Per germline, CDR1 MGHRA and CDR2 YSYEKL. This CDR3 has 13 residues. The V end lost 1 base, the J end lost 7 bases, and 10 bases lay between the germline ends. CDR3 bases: TGCGCCAGCAGCCAAGCTGTCGTCCGTGAAGCTTTCTTT. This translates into CASSQAVVREAFF.

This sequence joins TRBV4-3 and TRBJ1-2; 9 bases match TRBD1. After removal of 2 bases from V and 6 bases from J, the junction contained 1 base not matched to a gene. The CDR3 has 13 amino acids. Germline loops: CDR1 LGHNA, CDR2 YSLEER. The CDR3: CASSQRQGDGYTF. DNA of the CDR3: TGCGCCAGCAGCCAAAGACAGGGGGATGGCTACACCTTC.

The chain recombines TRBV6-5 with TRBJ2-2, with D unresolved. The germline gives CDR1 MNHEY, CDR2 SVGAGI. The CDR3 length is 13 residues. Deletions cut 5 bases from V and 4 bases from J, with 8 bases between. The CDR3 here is CASSPPATGELFF. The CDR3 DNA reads TGTGCCAGCAGTCCTCCAGCCACCGGGGAGCTGTTTTTT.

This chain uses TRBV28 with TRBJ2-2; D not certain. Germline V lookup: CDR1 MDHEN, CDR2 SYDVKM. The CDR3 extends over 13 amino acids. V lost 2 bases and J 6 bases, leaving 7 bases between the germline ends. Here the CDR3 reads CASSLRYPGELFF. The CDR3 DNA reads TGTGCCAGCAGTTTAAGGTATCCCGGGGAGCTGTTTTTT.

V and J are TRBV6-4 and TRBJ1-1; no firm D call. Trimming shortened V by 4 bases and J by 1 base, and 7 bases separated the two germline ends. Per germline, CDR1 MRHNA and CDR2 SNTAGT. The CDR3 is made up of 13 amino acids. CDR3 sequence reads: CASSVAENTEAFF. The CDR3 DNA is TGTGCCAGCAGTGTGGCGGAGAACACTGAAGCTTTCTTT.

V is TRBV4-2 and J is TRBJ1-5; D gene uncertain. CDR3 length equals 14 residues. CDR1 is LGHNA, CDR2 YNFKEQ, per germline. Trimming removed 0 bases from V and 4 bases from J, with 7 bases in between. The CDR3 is CASSQDSPNQPQHF. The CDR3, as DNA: TGTGCCAGCAGCCAAGACAGTCCAAATCAGCCCCAGCATTTT.

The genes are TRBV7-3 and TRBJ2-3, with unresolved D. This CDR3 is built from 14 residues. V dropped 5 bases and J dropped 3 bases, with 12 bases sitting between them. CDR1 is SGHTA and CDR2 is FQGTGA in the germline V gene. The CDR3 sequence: CASSPGHGTDTQYF. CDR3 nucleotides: TGTGCCAGCAGCCCGGGCCATGGGACAGATACGCAGTATTTT.

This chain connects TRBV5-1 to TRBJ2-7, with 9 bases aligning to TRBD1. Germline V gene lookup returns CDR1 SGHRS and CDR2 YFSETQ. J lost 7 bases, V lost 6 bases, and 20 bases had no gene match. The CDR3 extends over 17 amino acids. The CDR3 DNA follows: TGCGCCAGCAAGTCAGCGGGGACAGGGAACGATTTAGGGGAGCAGTACTTC. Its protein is CASKSAGTGNDLGEQYF.

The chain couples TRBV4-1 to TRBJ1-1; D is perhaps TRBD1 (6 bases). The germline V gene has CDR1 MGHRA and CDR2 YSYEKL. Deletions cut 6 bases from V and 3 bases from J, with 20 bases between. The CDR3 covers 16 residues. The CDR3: CASRGQLTGDYTEAFF. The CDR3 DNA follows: TGCGCCAGCAGGGGCCAATTGACAGGTGACTACACTGAAGCTTTCTTT.